This TCR beta chain is drawn from a study of T cells after posttransplantation cyclophosphamide. Whole-study findings and limits: TRB overlap between skin or GI tissue T cells and blood was limited. TRB clonality was highly associated with recipient CMV seropositivity and reactivation. Later blood repertoires were often dominated by clones from the donor CD8+ memory compartment.

This clone came up many times. Antigen unknown. Data came from immunoSEQ multiplex PCR; TCRdb stores just in-frame clones and leaves some out. Sampling found 10,000 to 15,000 clones, none seen once. On the day of bone marrow donation, the related graft donor provided peripheral blood. V trimming: 4 bases; J trimming: 1 base; junction bases outside the gene matches: 3. Looked up from germline, CDR1 is MNHEY and CDR2 is SMNVEV (reference sequence). This CDR3 has 14 amino acids. Sequencing input: PBMCs. The chain uses TRBV27 and TRBJ2-7, with 8 bases matching TRBD2. The clonotype was recovered from a middle-aged woman in good health, CMV-negative, and a related stem cell transplant donor. DNA for the CDR3: TGTGCCAGCAGTTACGAGCGGGGGTCCTACGAGCAGTACTTC. Residues: CASSYERGSYEQYF.